This T cell receptor (beta chain) was sequenced in a study of pediatric ulcerative colitis. Study conclusions and caveats: All ulcerative colitis patients, but no controls, carried a couple of rectal clonotypes. A couple of patients' blood samples yielded substantially fewer templates.

Produced via immunoSEQ multiplex PCR; TCRdb's table is partial and in-frame only. The sample yields 35,000 or so clones, about three quarters seen once. During colonoscopy, one to two rectal pinch biopsies were collected. No immunosuppressive drugs were given to ulcerative colitis patients before diagnostic colonoscopy. As concerns this clone: The antigen remains unidentified.

V gave up 5 bases and J gave up 8 bases, with 16 bases separating them. CDR1 is MNHEY and CDR2 is SVGAGI in the germline V gene. This CDR3 spans 15 amino acids. This chain uses TRBV6-5 with TRBJ1-6; D ambiguous. The clonotype originates from a boy aged 10-17 years with moderate ulcerative colitis. The specimen sequenced was gut tissue. The CDR3 region has the DNA TGTGCCAGCAGTCCCACTGGGGTGGAATATTCACCCCTCCACTTT. As protein: CASSPTGVEYSPLHF.